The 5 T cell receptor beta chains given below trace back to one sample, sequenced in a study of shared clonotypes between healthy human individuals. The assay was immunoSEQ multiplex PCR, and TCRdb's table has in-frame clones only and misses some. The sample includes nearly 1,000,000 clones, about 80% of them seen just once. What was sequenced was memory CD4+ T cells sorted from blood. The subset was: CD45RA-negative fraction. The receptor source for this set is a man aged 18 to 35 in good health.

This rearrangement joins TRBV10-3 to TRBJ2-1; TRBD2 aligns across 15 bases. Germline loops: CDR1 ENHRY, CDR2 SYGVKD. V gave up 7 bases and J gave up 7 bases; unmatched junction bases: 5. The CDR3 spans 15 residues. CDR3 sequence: CAITDGLAGGNEQFF. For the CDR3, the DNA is TGTGCCATCACTGACGGACTAGCGGGAGGGAATGAGCAGTTCTTC.

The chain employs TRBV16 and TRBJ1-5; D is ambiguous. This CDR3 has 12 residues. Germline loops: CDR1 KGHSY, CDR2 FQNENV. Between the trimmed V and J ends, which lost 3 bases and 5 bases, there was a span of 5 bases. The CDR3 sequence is CASSHRDQPQHF. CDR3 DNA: TGTGCCAGCAGCCATAGGGATCAGCCCCAGCATTTT.

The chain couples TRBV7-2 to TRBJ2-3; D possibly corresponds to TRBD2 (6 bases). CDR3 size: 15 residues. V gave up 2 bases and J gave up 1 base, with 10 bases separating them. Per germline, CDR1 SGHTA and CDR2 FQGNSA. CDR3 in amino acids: CASSLWAGRTDTQYF. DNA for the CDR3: TGTGCCAGCAGCTTATGGGCGGGACGCACAGATACGCAGTATTTT.

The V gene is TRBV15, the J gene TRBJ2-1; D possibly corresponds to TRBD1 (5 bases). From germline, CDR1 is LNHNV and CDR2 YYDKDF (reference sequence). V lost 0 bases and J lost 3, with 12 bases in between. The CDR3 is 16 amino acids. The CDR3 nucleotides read TGTGCCACCAGCAGAGATAGGGGCAGGGACTACAATGAGCAGTTCTTC. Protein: CATSRDRGRDYNEQFF.

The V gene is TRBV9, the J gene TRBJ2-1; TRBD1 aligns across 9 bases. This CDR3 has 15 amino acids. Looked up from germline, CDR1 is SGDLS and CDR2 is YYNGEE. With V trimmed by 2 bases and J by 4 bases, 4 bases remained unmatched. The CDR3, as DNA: TGTGCCAGCAGCGTGAGGACAGGGGAATACAATGAGCAGTTCTTC. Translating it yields CASSVRTGEYNEQFF.